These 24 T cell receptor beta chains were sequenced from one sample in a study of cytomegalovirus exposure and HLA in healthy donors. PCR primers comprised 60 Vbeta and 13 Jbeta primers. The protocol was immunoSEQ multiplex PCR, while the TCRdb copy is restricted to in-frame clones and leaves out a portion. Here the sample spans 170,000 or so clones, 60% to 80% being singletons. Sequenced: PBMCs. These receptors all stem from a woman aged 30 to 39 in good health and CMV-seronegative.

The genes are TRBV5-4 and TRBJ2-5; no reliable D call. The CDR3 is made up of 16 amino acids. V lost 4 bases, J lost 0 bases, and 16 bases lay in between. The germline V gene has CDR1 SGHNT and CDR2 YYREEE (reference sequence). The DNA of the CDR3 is TGTGCCAGCAGCCCCCCCGGGTCGGCGTACCAAGAGACCCAGTACTTC. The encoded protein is CASSPPGSAYQETQYF.

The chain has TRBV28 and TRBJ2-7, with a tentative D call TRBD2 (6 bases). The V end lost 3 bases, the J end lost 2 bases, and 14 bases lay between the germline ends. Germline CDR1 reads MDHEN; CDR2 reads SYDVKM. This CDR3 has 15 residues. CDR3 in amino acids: CASSFAGPDPYEQYF. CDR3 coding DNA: TGTGCCAGCAGTTTCGCGGGACCGGACCCCTACGAGCAGTACTTC.

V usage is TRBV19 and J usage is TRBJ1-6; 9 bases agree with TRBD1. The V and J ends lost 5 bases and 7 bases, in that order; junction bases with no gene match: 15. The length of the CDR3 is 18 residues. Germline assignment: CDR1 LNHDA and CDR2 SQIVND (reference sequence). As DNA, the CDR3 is TGTGCCAGTAGTCCCCTTCCGGGGACAGGGATAAACAATTCACCCCTCCACTTT. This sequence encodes CASSPLPGTGINNSPLHF.

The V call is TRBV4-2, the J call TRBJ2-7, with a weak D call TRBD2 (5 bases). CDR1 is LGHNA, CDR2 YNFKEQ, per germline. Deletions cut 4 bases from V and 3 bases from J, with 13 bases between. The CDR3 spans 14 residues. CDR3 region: CASSPRGLVYEQYF. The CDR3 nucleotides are TGTGCCAGCAGCCCCAGAGGGCTCGTCTACGAGCAGTACTTC.

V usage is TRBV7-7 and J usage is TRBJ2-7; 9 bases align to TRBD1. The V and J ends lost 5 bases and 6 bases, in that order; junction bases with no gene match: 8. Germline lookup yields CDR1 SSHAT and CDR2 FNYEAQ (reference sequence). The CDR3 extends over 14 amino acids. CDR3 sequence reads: CASSPSGQGSEQYF. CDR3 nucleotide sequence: TGTGCCAGCAGCCCCTCGGGACAGGGATCCGAGCAGTACTTC.

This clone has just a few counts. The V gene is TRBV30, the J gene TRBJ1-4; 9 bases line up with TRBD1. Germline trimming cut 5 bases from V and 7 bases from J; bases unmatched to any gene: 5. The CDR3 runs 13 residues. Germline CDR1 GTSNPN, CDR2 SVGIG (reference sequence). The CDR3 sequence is CAWGTGTIEKLFF. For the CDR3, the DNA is TGTGCCTGGGGGACAGGGACGATTGAAAAACTGTTTTTT.

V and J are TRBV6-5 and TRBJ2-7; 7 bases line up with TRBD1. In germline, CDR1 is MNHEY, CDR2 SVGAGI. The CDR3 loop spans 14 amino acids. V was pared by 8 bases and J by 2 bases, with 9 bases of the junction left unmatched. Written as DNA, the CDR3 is TGTGCCAGCCGCCGGGACAGCGATGCCTACGAGCAGTACTTC. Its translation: CASRRDSDAYEQYF.

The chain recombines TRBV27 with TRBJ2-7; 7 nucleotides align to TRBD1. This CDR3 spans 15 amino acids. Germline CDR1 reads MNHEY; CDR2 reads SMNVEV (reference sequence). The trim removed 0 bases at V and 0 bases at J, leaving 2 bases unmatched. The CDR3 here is CASSLSTGSSYEQYF. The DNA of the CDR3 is TGTGCCAGCAGTTTATCGACAGGGAGCTCCTACGAGCAGTACTTC.

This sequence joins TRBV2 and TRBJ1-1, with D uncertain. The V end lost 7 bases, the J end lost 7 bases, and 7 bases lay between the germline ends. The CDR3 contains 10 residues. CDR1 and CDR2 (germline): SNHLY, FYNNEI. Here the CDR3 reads CASMRDEAFF. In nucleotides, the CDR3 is TGTGCCAGCATGAGGGATGAAGCTTTCTTT.

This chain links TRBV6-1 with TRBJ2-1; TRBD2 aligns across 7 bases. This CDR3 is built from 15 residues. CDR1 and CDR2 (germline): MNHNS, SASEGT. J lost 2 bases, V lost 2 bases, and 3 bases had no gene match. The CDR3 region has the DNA TGTGCCAGCAGTGAAACCGCGGGGGCCTACAATGAGCAGTTCTTC. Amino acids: CASSETAGAYNEQFF.

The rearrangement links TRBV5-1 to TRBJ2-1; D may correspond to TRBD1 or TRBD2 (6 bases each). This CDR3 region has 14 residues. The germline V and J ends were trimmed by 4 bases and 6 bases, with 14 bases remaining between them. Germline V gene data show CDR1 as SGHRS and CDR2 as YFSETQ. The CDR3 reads CASSLGGAPNEQFF. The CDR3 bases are TGCGCCAGCAGCCTGGGGGGCGCCCCCAATGAGCAGTTCTTC.

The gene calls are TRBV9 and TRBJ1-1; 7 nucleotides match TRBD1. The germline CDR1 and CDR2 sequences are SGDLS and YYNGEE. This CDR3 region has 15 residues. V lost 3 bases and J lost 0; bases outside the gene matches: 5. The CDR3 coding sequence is TGTGCCAGCAGCGCGGGGACAGCCATGAACACTGAAGCTTTCTTT. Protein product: CASSAGTAMNTEAFF.

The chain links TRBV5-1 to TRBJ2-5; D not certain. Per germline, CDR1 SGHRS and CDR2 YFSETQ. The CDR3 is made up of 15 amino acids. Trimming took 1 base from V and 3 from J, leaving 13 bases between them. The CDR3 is CASSLMAAAEETQYF. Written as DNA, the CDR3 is TGCGCCAGCAGCTTGATGGCGGCAGCCGAAGAGACCCAGTACTTC. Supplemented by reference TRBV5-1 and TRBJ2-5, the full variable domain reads KAGVTQTPRYLIKTRGQQVTLSCSPISGHRSVSWYQQTPGQGLQFLFEYFSETQRNKGNFPGRFSGRQFSNSRSEMNVSTLELGDSALYLCASSLMAAAEETQYFGPGTRLLVL.

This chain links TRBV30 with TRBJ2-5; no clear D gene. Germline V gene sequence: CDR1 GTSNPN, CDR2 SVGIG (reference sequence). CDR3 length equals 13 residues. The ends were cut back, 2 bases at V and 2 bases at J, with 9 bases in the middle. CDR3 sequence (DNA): TGTGCCTGGAGTCCACAATCACAAGAGACCCAGTACTTC. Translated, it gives CAWSPQSQETQYF.

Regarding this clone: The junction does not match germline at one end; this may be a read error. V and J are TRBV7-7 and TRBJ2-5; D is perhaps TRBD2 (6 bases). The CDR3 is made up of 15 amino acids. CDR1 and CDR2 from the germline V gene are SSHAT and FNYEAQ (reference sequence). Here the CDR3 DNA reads TGTGCTAGCAGCTTCGGACCGGGAGCCCAAGAGACCCAGTACTTC. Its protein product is CASSFGPGAQETQYF.

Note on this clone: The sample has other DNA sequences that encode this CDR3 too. The CDR3 DNA reads TGTGCCAGCAGTTACGGCAGGGACCAAGAGACCCAGTACTTC. Protein product: CASSYGRDQETQYF. The chain is built from TRBV6-5 and TRBJ2-5, with TRBD1 as a possible D gene (5 bases). The CDR3 runs to 14 residues. The ends were cut back, 2 bases at V and 0 bases at J, with 7 bases in the middle. CDR1 and CDR2 (germline): MNHEY, SVGAGI.

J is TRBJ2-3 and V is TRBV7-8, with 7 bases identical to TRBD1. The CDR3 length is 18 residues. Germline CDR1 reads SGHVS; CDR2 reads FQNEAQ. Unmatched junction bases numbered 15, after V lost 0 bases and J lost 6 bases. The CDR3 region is CASSLARTGQRQSDTQYF. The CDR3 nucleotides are TGTGCCAGCAGCTTAGCCCGGACAGGACAACGCCAATCGGATACGCAGTATTTT.

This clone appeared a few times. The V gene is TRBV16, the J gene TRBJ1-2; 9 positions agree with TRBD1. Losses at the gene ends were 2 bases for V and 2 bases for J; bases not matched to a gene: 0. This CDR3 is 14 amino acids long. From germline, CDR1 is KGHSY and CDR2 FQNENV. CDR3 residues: CASSQGTGNYGYTF. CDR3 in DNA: TGTGCCAGCAGCCAAGGGACAGGGAACTATGGCTACACCTTC.

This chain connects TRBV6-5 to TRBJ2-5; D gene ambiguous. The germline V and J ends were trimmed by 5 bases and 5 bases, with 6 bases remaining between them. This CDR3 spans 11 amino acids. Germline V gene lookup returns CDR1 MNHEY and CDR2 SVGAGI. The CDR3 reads CASSPRETQYF. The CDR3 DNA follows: TGTGCCAGCAGTCCACGGGAGACCCAGTACTTC.

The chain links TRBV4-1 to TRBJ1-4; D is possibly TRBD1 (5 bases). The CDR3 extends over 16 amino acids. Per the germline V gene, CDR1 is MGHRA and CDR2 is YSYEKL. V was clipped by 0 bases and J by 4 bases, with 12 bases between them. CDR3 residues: CASSQEWGLGNEKLFF. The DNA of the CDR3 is TGCGCCAGCAGCCAAGAATGGGGCCTGGGTAATGAAAAACTGTTTTTT.

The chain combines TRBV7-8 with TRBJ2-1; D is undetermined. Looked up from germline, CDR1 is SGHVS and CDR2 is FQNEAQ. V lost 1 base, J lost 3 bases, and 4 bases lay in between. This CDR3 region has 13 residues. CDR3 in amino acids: CASSLGRYNEQFF. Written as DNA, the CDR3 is TGTGCCAGCAGCTTAGGTCGCTACAATGAGCAGTTCTTC.

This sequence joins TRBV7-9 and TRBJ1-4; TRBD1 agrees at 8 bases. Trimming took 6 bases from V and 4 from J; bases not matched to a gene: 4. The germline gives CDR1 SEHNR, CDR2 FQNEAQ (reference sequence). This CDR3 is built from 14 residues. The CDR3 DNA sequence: TGTGCCAGCAGTCGGACAGGGAGTAATGAAAAACTGTTTTTT. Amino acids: CASSRTGSNEKLFF. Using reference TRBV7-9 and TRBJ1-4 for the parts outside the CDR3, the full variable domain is DTGVSQNPRHKITKRGQNVTFRCDPISEHNRLYWYRQTLGQGPEFLTYFQNEAQLEKSRLLSDRFSAERPKGSFSTLEIQRTEQGDSAMYLCASSRTGSNEKLFFGSGTQLSVL.

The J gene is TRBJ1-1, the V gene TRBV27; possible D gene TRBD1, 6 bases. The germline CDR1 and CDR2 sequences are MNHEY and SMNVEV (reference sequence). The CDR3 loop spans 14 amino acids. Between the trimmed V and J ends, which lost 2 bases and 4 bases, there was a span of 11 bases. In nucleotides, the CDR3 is TGTGCCAGCAGTTTACCTAACAGGGTCACTGAAGCTTTCTTT. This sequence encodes CASSLPNRVTEAFF.

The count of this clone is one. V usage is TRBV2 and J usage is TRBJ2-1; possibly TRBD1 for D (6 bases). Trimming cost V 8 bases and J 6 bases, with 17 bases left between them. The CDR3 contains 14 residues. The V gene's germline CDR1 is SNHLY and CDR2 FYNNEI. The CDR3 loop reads CASSREGEINEQFF. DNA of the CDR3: TGTGCCAGCTCCCGAGAGGGGGAAATCAATGAGCAGTTCTTC.